These 27 T cell receptor beta chains share one sample of origin, sequenced in a study of a mutant IDH1 vaccine in newly diagnosed glioma. No antigen is known for these receptors. Only in-frame clones appear in the TCRdb table, and some are missing; sequencing was by immunoSEQ multiplex PCR. The profile shows tens of thousands of clones, around 82% of them singletons. Regarding time point: week 47, end of study. Alongside topical imiquimod, each dose of vaccine comprised 300 ug of mutant IDH1 20-mer peptide. The specimen was PBMCs, collected from a glioma patient whose treatment included an IDH1 peptide vaccine. Receptors were obtained from a man between 18 and 29 years old with glioma. Some clones in this sample may be carry-over from other donors' samples.

The J gene is TRBJ2-7, the V gene TRBV7-9; 7 nucleotides line up with TRBD1. The CDR3 loop spans 15 amino acids. Germline V gene sequence: CDR1 SEHNR, CDR2 FQNEAQ (reference sequence). J lost 0 bases, V lost 6 bases, and 8 bases had no gene match. The DNA for the CDR3 is TGTGCCAGCAGTCGACAGGGCCTATACTCCTACGAGCAGTACTTC. This translates into CASSRQGLYSYEQYF.

The chain recombines TRBV5-1 with TRBJ2-7; unclear D gene. Per germline, CDR1 SGHRS and CDR2 YFSETQ. The CDR3 is made up of 14 amino acids. V dropped 0 bases and J dropped 0 bases, with 7 bases sitting between them. CDR3 nucleotides: TGCGCCAGCAGCTTGGTGGCGGACTCCTACGAGCAGTACTTC. Its protein is CASSLVADSYEQYF.

The chain has TRBV6-5 and TRBJ1-2, with TRBD1 as a possible D gene (5 bases). The CDR3 loop spans 12 amino acids. The V gene's germline CDR1 is MNHEY and CDR2 SVGAGI. Trimming pared 10 bases from V and 0 bases from J, leaving 9 bases between. CDR3: CATRQTNYGYTF. CDR3 DNA: TGTGCCACCAGACAGACTAACTATGGCTACACCTTC.

This clone was counted a single time. The chain is built from TRBV29-1 and TRBJ2-3; 9 positions agree with TRBD1. Germline lookup yields CDR1 SQVTM and CDR2 ANQGSEA. The CDR3 is made up of 12 amino acids. J was trimmed by 3 bases and V by 7 bases; bases with no gene match: 2. CDR3 region: CSADRGTDTQYF. As DNA, the CDR3 is TGCAGCGCGGACAGGGGTACAGATACGCAGTATTTT.

This clone was found a few times. The V call is TRBV27, the J call TRBJ1-1; 7 bases map to TRBD1. The CDR3 length is 13 residues. The V and J ends lost 6 bases and 1 base, in that order; junction bases with no gene match: 2. In germline, CDR1 is MNHEY, CDR2 SMNVEV (reference sequence). The CDR3 nucleotides are TGTGCCAGCAGGGGGACAGCGAACACTGAAGCTTTCTTT. Encoded protein: CASRGTANTEAFF.

This clone turned up a few times. This rearrangement joins TRBV4-2 to TRBJ1-4; D not certain. Per the germline V gene, CDR1 is LGHNA and CDR2 is YNFKEQ. This CDR3 is 14 amino acids long. The V end was cut by 4 bases, the J end by 5 bases, with 11 bases between. CDR3 in DNA: TGTGCCAGCAGCCTACAAGCGCTCAATGAAAAACTGTTTTTT. This encodes CASSLQALNEKLFF.

The chain has TRBV6-1 and TRBJ1-5; no reliable D call. CDR1 and CDR2 from the germline V gene are MNHNS and SASEGT. The CDR3 totals 17 residues. V was shortened by 0 bases and J by 3 bases, with 15 bases between the two germline ends. The CDR3 bases are TGTGCCAGCAGTGAAGCGCGTAGGGCAGACCTCAATCAGCCCCAGCATTTT. This encodes CASSEARRADLNQPQHF.

The chain uses TRBV5-6 and TRBJ2-5; D is possibly TRBD1 or TRBD2 (5 bases each). There are 17 residues in the CDR3. From germline, CDR1 is SGHDT and CDR2 YYEEEE. Trimming removed 0 bases at V and 4 bases at J, with 19 bases between. The CDR3 sequence is CASSLALSRGGRETQYF. In DNA, the CDR3 is TGTGCCAGCAGCTTGGCCTTGAGTAGGGGCGGGCGAGAGACCCAGTACTTC.

CDR3 amino acids: CASSFQTGGRQKLFF. The CDR3 DNA reads as TGTGCCAGCAGCTTCCAGACAGGCGGCCGGCAAAAACTGTTTTTT. The genes are TRBV7-8 and TRBJ1-4; D is perhaps TRBD1 (6 bases). V was pared by 3 bases and J by 9 bases, with 17 bases between. Germline V gene lookup returns CDR1 SGHVS and CDR2 FQNEAQ. The CDR3 has 15 amino acids.

The V gene is TRBV11-2, the J gene TRBJ1-4, with no clear D. With 5 bases removed from V and 10 bases from J, the gap between germline ends came to 14 bases. CDR1 SGHAT and CDR2 FQNNGV come from the germline V gene. The CDR3 runs 13 residues. The CDR3 DNA sequence: TGTGCCAGCAGCGCCGGGAGAACGGGAAAACTGTTTTTT. As protein: CASSAGRTGKLFF.

This chain links TRBV15 with TRBJ2-7; tentative D call: TRBD2 (5 bases). Germline V gene sequence: CDR1 LNHNV, CDR2 YYDKDF (reference sequence). The CDR3 is made up of 17 amino acids. V was cut by 2 bases and J by 3 bases, with 20 bases left in between. The chain's CDR3 is CATSRSRRTASLYEQYF. CDR3 coding DNA: TGTGCCACCAGCAGATCCCGGAGGACCGCAAGCCTCTACGAGCAGTACTTC.

This clone appeared a single time. The chain recombines TRBV7-9 with TRBJ2-7, with D possibly being TRBD1 (6 bases). Trimming stripped 5 bases from V and 0 bases from J, with 11 bases between. The CDR3 contains 14 residues. Germline CDR1 and CDR2: SEHNR and FQNEAQ (reference sequence). This CDR3 reads CASSLGQSSYEQYF. CDR3 coding DNA: TGTGCCAGCAGCCTAGGACAGAGCTCCTACGAGCAGTACTTC.

There are a few counts of this clone. Written as DNA, the CDR3 is TGTGCCAGCAGTGATGCCCTAGACAGATTTGCCTACGAGCAGTACTTC. This encodes CASSDALDRFAYEQYF. The chain links TRBV6-1 to TRBJ2-7, with D tentatively TRBD1 (5 bases). The CDR3 has 16 amino acids. The germline V and J ends were trimmed by 3 bases and 2 bases, with 17 bases remaining between them. Germline CDR1 reads MNHNS; CDR2 reads SASEGT.

The chain couples TRBV19 to TRBJ1-1; D gene unclear. Trimming removed 1 base from V and 1 base from J, with 10 bases in between. The CDR3 has 15 residues. Germline V CDR1 and CDR2: LNHDA, SQIVND (reference sequence). CDR3: CASSIGASQNTEAFF. CDR3 bases: TGTGCCAGTAGTATAGGGGCGAGTCAGAACACTGAAGCTTTCTTT.

The genes are TRBV18 and TRBJ2-5; D remains ambiguous. The length of the CDR3 is 14 residues. V lost 3 bases and J lost 1, with 9 bases in between. CDR1 and CDR2 from the germline V gene are KGHSH and LQKENI. The CDR3 spells CASSPNPGQETQYF. As DNA, the CDR3 is TGTGCCAGCTCACCCAACCCCGGCCAAGAGACCCAGTACTTC.

This rearrangement joins TRBV7-8 to TRBJ1-2; D gene uncertain. This CDR3 has 14 residues. CDR1 is SGHVS, CDR2 FQNEAQ, per germline. The V gene lost 3 bases and the J gene lost 5 bases, with 13 bases spanning the gap. In nucleotides, the CDR3 is TGTGCCAGCAGCTTCCCGACTCAAAAATATGGCTACACCTTC. Protein sequence: CASSFPTQKYGYTF.

The V call is TRBV6-5, the J call TRBJ1-2, with D possibly being TRBD1 (5 bases). The CDR3 consists of 13 residues. The germline V gene has CDR1 MNHEY and CDR2 SVGAGI. V lost 1 base to trimming and J lost 4 bases, with 7 bases between them. The CDR3 spells CASSYLGGYGYTF. The CDR3 DNA is TGTGCCAGCAGTTACTTGGGGGGCTATGGCTACACCTTC.

Here the CDR3 DNA reads TGTGCCATCAGTGGACAGATAAACACTGAAGCTTTCTTT. This encodes CAISGQINTEAFF. The chain carries TRBV10-3 and TRBJ1-1, with D possibly TRBD1 on 5 matching bases. V was clipped by 4 bases and J by 2 bases, with 8 bases between them. Germline V lookup: CDR1 ENHRY, CDR2 SYGVKD. The CDR3 loop spans 13 amino acids.

The rearrangement uses TRBV11-1 and TRBJ2-2; D remains ambiguous. The CDR3 extends over 13 amino acids. The ends were cut back, 1 base at V and 4 bases at J, with 4 bases in the middle. The germline CDR1 and CDR2 sequences are SGHAT and FQDESV (reference sequence). CDR3 loop: CASSLVLTGELFF. As DNA, the CDR3 is TGTGCCAGCAGCTTAGTCCTCACCGGGGAGCTGTTTTTT.

This rearrangement joins TRBV18 to TRBJ1-3, with D possibly being TRBD1 (5 bases). The ends were cut back, 6 bases at V and 0 bases at J, with 15 bases in the middle. CDR1 is KGHSH and CDR2 is LQKENI in the germline V gene. The CDR3 is 16 amino acids. CDR3 amino acids: CASSRDGPVSGNTIYF. The CDR3 nucleotides are TGTGCCAGCTCTCGGGACGGCCCTGTCTCTGGAAACACCATATATTTT.

This clone was counted between two and nine times. J is TRBJ1-3 and V is TRBV18; no reliable D call. With 2 bases removed from V and 0 bases from J, the gap between germline ends came to 5 bases. This CDR3 spans 14 amino acids. Germline CDR1 KGHSH, CDR2 LQKENI. The CDR3 region has the DNA TGTGCCAGCTCACCAGGGATCTCTGGAAACACCATATATTTT. Residues: CASSPGISGNTIYF.

The chain carries TRBV7-9 and TRBJ1-1, with D tentatively TRBD1 (6 bases). Trimming pared 5 bases from V and 4 bases from J, leaving 23 bases between. CDR3 length equals 17 residues. The V gene's germline CDR1 is SEHNR and CDR2 FQNEAQ (reference sequence). CDR3 loop: CASSHVPGHLPGTEAFF. CDR3 nucleotides: TGTGCCAGCAGCCACGTTCCGGGACATCTGCCAGGCACTGAAGCTTTCTTT.

The rearrangement links TRBV5-4 to TRBJ1-1; no definite D call. V was pared by 3 bases and J by 6 bases, with 15 bases between. CDR3 length: 14 amino acids. Per germline, CDR1 SGHNT and CDR2 YYREEE (reference sequence). CDR3 loop: CASSSRGVGAEAFF. The CDR3, as DNA: TGTGCCAGCAGCTCCCGCGGGGTGGGAGCTGAAGCTTTCTTT.

The chain carries TRBV19 and TRBJ2-5; 7 bases map to TRBD1. J gave up 5 bases and V 11 bases, and 17 bases lay outside the gene matches. This CDR3 region has 15 residues. In germline, CDR1 is LNHDA, CDR2 SQIVND (reference sequence). The CDR3 sequence: CASLSKGAFRETQYF. The CDR3 DNA sequence: TGTGCCTCCCTATCGAAGGGGGCTTTCCGGGAGACCCAGTACTTC. The full variable domain, its missing parts supplied by reference TRBV19 and TRBJ2-5, is DGGITQSPKYLFRKEGQNVTLSCEQNLNHDAMYWYRQDPGQGLRLIYYSQIVNDFQKGDIAEGYSVSREKKESFPLTVTSAQKNPTAFYLCASLSKGAFRETQYFGPGTRLLVL.

The chain combines TRBV4-2 with TRBJ1-6; 7 positions match TRBD1. CDR3 length: 17 residues. The V gene end was trimmed by 2 bases and the J gene end by 9 bases; junction bases not matched to a gene: 13. Germline CDR1 and CDR2: LGHNA and YNFKEQ. The CDR3 region is CASSQPPSTGRASPLHF. CDR3 sequence (DNA): TGTGCCAGCAGCCAACCCCCGTCGACAGGGCGAGCTTCACCCCTCCACTTT.

The V and J genes are TRBV4-1 and TRBJ2-1; D is possibly TRBD2 (5 bases). Germline V CDR1 and CDR2: MGHRA, YSYEKL. The CDR3 extends over 15 amino acids. V was trimmed by 1 base and J by 8 bases, leaving 15 bases between them. This CDR3 reads CASSQVVGEIDEQFF. CDR3 sequence (DNA): TGCGCCAGCAGCCAAGTCGTTGGGGAGATAGATGAGCAGTTCTTC.

J is TRBJ1-4 and V is TRBV4-2; D not resolved. Trimming removed 1 base at V and 7 bases at J, with 10 bases between. The CDR3 has 14 residues. Germline CDR1 is LGHNA and CDR2 is YNFKEQ. CDR3 loop: CASSQGTPGEKLFF. The CDR3 DNA is TGTGCCAGCAGCCAAGGGACCCCGGGTGAAAAACTGTTTTTT.